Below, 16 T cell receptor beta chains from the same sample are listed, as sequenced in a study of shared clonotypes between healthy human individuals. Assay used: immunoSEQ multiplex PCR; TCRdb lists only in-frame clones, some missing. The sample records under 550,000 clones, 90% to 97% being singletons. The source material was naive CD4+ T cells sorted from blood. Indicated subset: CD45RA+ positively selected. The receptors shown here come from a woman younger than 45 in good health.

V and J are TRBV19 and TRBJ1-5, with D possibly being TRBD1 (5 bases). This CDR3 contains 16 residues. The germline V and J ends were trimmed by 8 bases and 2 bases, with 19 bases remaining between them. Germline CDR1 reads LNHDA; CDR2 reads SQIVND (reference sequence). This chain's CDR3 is CASALRDSAGNQPQHF. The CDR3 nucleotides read TGTGCCAGTGCACTTCGGGACTCAGCCGGCAATCAGCCCCAGCATTTT.

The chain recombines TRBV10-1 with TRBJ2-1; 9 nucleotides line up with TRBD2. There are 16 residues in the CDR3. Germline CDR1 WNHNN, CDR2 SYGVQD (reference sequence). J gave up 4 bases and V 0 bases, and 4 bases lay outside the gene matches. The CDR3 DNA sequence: TGCGCCAGCAGTGAGTCGATGGCGGGAGGGTACAATGAGCAGTTCTTC. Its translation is CASSESMAGGYNEQFF.

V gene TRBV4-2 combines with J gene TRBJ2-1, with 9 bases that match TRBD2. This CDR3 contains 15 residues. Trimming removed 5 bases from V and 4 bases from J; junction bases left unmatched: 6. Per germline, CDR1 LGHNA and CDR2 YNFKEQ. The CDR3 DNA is TGTGCCAGCAGCGAGACTAGCGGAGATTACAATGAGCAGTTCTTC. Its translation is CASSETSGDYNEQFF.

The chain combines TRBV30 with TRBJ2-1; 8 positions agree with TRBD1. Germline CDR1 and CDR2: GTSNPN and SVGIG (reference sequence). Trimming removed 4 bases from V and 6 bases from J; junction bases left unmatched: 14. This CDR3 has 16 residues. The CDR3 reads CAWITKGTGPRNEQFF. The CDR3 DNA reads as TGTGCCTGGATCACGAAGGGGACAGGCCCCCGCAATGAGCAGTTCTTC.

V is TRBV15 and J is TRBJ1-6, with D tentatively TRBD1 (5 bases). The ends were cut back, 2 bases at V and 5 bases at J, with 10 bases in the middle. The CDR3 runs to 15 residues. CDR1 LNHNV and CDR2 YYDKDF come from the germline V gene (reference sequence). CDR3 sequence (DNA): TGTGCCACCAGCAGACCGGGACGGCATAATTCACCCCTCCACTTT. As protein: CATSRPGRHNSPLHF.

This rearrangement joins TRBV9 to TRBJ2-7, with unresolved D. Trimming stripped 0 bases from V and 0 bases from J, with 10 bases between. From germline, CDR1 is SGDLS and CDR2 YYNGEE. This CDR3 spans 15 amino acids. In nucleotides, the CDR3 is TGTGCCAGCAGCGTAGGTCTGGGCAGCTCCTACGAGCAGTACTTC. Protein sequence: CASSVGLGSSYEQYF.

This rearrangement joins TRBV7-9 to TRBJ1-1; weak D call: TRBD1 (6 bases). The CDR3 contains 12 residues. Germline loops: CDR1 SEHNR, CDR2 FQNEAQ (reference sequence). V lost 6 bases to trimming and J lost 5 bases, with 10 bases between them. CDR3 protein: CASRDSGTEAFF. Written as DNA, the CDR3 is TGTGCCAGCAGGGACAGTGGGACTGAAGCTTTCTTT.

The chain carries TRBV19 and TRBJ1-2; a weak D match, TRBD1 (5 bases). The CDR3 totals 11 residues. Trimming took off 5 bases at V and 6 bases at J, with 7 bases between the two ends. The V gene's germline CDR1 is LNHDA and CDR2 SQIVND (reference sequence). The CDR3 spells CASSGGNGYTF. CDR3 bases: TGTGCCAGTAGTGGGGGGAATGGCTACACCTTC.

The CDR3 coding sequence is TGCGCCAGCAGTGAACAGGGCGCCGGGGAGCTGTTTTTT. Its translation is CASSEQGAGELFF. The V call is TRBV10-2, the J call TRBJ2-2, with a weak D call TRBD1 (6 bases). Germline-derived CDR1 and CDR2 are WSHSY and SAAADI. Trimming removed 3 bases at V and 6 bases at J, with 8 bases between. There are 13 residues in the CDR3.

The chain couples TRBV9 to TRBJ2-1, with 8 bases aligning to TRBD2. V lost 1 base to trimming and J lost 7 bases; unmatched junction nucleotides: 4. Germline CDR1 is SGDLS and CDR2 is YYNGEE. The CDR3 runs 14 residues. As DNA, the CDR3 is TGTGCCAGCAGCGTAACGGGAGGGCCAAATGAGCAGTTCTTC. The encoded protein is CASSVTGGPNEQFF. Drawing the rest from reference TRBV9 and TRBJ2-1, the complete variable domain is DSGVTQTPKHLITATGQRVTLRCSPRSGDLSVYWYQQSLDQGLQFLIQYYNGEERAKGNILERFSAQQFPDLHSELNLSSLELGDSALYFCASSVTGGPNEQFFGPGTRLTVL.

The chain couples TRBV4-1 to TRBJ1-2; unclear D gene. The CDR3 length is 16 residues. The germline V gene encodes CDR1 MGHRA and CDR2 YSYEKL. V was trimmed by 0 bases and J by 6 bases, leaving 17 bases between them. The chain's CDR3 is CASSQDGVSRVHGYTF. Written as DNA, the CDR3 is TGCGCCAGCAGCCAAGATGGAGTTAGCCGGGTCCATGGCTACACCTTC.

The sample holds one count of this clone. The CDR3 protein is CASSIGLAVETQYF. DNA for the CDR3: TGTGCCAGCAGCATAGGACTAGCGGTAGAGACCCAGTACTTC. The chain uses TRBV7-2 and TRBJ2-5; 10 nucleotides align to TRBD2. V trimming: 5 bases; J trimming: 4 bases; junction bases outside the gene matches: 4. Germline-derived CDR1 and CDR2 are SGHTA and FQGNSA. CDR3 length: 14 amino acids.

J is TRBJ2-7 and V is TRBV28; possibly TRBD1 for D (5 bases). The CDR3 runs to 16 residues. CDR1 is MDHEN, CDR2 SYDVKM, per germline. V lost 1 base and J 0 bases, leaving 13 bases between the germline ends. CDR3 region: CASSLFGQGYSYEQYF. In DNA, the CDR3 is TGTGCCAGCAGTTTATTTGGCCAGGGCTACTCCTACGAGCAGTACTTC.

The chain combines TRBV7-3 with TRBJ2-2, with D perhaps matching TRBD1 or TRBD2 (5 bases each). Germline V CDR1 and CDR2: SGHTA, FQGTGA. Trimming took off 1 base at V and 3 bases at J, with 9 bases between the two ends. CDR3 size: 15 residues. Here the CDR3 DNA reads TGTGCCAGCAGCTTAAACGGGGACCACACCGGGGAGCTGTTTTTT. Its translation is CASSLNGDHTGELFF. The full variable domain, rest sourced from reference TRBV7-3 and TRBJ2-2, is GAGVSQTPSNKVTEKGKYVELRCDPISGHTALYWYRQSLGQGPEFLIYFQGTGAADDSGLPNDRFFAVRPEGSVSTLKIQRTERGDSAVYLCASSLNGDHTGELFFGEGSRLTVL.

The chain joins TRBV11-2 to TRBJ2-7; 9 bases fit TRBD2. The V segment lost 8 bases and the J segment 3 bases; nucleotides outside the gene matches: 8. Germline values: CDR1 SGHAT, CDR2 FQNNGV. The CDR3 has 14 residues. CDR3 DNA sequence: TGTGCCAGCGCCAATAGCGGGAGTGTCTACGAGCAGTACTTC. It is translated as CASANSGSVYEQYF.

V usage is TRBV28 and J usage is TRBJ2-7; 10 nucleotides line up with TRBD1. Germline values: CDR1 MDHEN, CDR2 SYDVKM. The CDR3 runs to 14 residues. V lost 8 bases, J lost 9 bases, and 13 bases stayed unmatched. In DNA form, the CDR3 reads TGTGCCAGCGGGACCCGGGACAGGGGCTTAGGGCAGTACTTC. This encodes CASGTRDRGLGQYF. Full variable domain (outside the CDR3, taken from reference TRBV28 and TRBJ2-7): DVKVTQSSRYLVKRTGEKVFLECVQDMDHENMFWYRQDPGLGLRLIYFSYDVKMKEKGDIPEGYSVSREKKERFSLILESASTNQTSMYLCASGTRDRGLGQYFGPGTRLTVT.